The next 27 T cell receptor beta chains were all read from a single sample in a study of blood T cell repertoires in COVID-19. Libraries were prepared by immunoSEQ multiplex PCR; TCRdb keeps only in-frame clonotypes and omits some of them. Seen here are about 98,000 clones, over 70% observed once, and the top ten hold around 11%. What was sequenced was peripheral blood. The receptors were gathered from a woman of 80 years or more with acute or convalescent COVID-19.

The rearrangement links TRBV6-2 or TRBV6-3 to TRBJ1-1, with D unresolved. The CDR3 is 11 residues long. V gave up 4 bases and J gave up 10 bases, with 10 bases separating them. Germline V gene sequence: CDR1 MNHEY, CDR2 SVGEGT. In DNA form, the CDR3 reads TGTGCCAGCAGTTGGAGGGATACAGCTTTCTTT. Amino acid sequence: CASSWRDTAFF.

The chain is built from TRBV24-1 and TRBJ1-5, with D unresolved. This CDR3 has 16 residues. Trimming removed 4 bases at V and 2 bases at J, with 14 bases between. Germline V lookup: CDR1 KGHDR, CDR2 SFDVKD. CDR3 nucleotide sequence: TGTGCCACCAGTGAGTCCCCAGAGGCAGGCAATCAGCCCCAGCATTTT. Protein sequence: CATSESPEAGNQPQHF.

The rearrangement uses TRBV25-1 and TRBJ1-2; 9 nucleotides line up with TRBD1. This CDR3 region has 14 residues. Losses at the gene ends were 2 bases for V and 8 bases for J; bases not matched to a gene: 6. Germline loops: CDR1 MGHDK, CDR2 SYGVNS. In DNA form, the CDR3 reads TGTGCCAGCAGTGAAGGGGGGACAGGGAAGGGCTACACCTTC. The encoded protein is CASSEGGTGKGYTF.

The genes are TRBV3-1 (or the pseudogene TRBV3-2) and TRBJ2-5; possible D gene TRBD2, 5 bases. The CDR3 covers 13 residues. V lost 4 bases and J 6 bases, leaving 12 bases between the germline ends. Per the germline V gene, CDR1 is LGHDT and CDR2 is YNNKEL (reference sequence). The CDR3 loop is CASSRTGGQTQYF. Here the CDR3 DNA reads TGTGCCAGCAGCCGAACCGGAGGACAGACCCAGTACTTC.

The V gene is TRBV11-2, the J gene TRBJ1-2; 7 bases are a match to TRBD1. Germline loops: CDR1 SGHAT, CDR2 FQNNGV. CDR3 length: 15 amino acids. V was clipped by 0 bases and J by 3 bases; unmatched bases: 4. This chain's CDR3 is CASSLDGQAHYGYTF. The CDR3 DNA reads TGTGCCAGCAGCTTAGACGGACAGGCCCACTATGGCTACACCTTC.

This clone turned up a few times. The chain has TRBV7-9 and TRBJ1-2; possible D gene TRBD1, 6 bases. Trimming stripped 2 bases from V and 9 bases from J, with 13 bases between. The germline V gene encodes CDR1 SEHNR and CDR2 FQNEAQ (reference sequence). The CDR3 is made up of 13 amino acids. CDR3: CASSLQQGSSYTF. The CDR3 bases are TGTGCCAGCAGCTTACAACAGGGATCGAGCTACACCTTC.

The chain uses TRBV5-4 and TRBJ2-5, with D possibly TRBD2 on 5 matching bases. Germline V gives CDR1 SGHNT, CDR2 YYREEE (reference sequence). The CDR3 is 15 residues long. V was pared by 3 bases and J by 2 bases, with 14 bases between. Here the CDR3 reads CASSSPPLDQETQYF. The CDR3 DNA reads as TGTGCCAGCAGCTCGCCCCCACTAGATCAAGAGACCCAGTACTTC. Combining the CDR3 with reference TRBV5-4 and TRBJ2-5 gives the whole variable domain ETGVTQSPTHLIKTRGQQVTLRCSSQSGHNTVSWYQQALGQGPQFIFQYYREEENGRGNFPPRFSGLQFPNYSSELNVNALELDDSALYLCASSSPPLDQETQYFGPGTRLLVL.

The gene calls are TRBV12-3 or TRBV12-4 and TRBJ1-2; weak D call: TRBD1 (5 bases). Trimming stripped 2 bases from V and 8 bases from J, with 9 bases between. The CDR3 is made up of 12 amino acids. The CDR3 reads CASSLKGSGYTF. The CDR3 DNA follows: TGTGCCAGCAGTTTAAAGGGGTCGGGCTACACCTTC.

This clone was detected only a few times. This chain connects TRBV5-1 to TRBJ1-6, with D perhaps TRBD1 (5 bases). This CDR3 comprises 14 residues. CDR1 and CDR2 (germline): SGHRS, YFSETQ. Trimming left V 2 bases short and J 5 bases short, with 8 bases between. CDR3 sequence (DNA): TGCGCCAGCAGCTTTGGGGGGAATAATTCACCCCTCCACTTT. Amino acid sequence: CASSFGGNNSPLHF.

This chain connects TRBV3-1 (or the pseudogene TRBV3-2) to TRBJ2-2, with 7 bases that match TRBD1. Germline V lookup: CDR1 LGHDT, CDR2 YNNKEL (reference sequence). The CDR3 contains 14 residues. V lost 8 bases and J lost 4; bases outside the gene matches: 7. The CDR3 loop reads CASGLQGTTGELFF. As DNA, the CDR3 is TGTGCCAGCGGTTTACAGGGGACCACCGGGGAGCTGTTTTTT.

This chain links TRBV10-3 with TRBJ1-3; 7 nucleotides agree with TRBD1. Trimming at V came to 10 bases and at J to 4 bases, leaving 7 bases not matched to a gene. The CDR3 runs 13 residues. Germline CDR1 ENHRY, CDR2 SYGVKD. CDR3 residues: CASSTGSGNTIYF. The CDR3 DNA reads as TGTGCCAGCTCGACAGGGTCCGGAAACACCATATATTTT.

This chain connects TRBV6-2 or TRBV6-3 to TRBJ1-1, with D hard to call. With 0 bases removed from V and 5 bases from J, the gap between germline ends came to 13 bases. The CDR3 extends over 15 amino acids. Germline V gene sequence: CDR1 MNHEY, CDR2 SVGEGT. Here the CDR3 reads CASSYSPGGVTEAFF. The CDR3 bases are TGTGCCAGCAGTTACTCGCCGGGAGGCGTAACTGAAGCTTTCTTT.

In DNA form, the CDR3 reads TGTGCCAGCAGCCCGTCAGGGGGGTCAACTGAAGCTTTCTTT. Amino acids: CASSPSGGSTEAFF. The gene calls are TRBV9 and TRBJ1-1; 7 bases agree with TRBD1. CDR1 and CDR2 from the germline V gene are SGDLS and YYNGEE. J lost 5 bases, V lost 4 bases, and 8 bases had no gene match. The CDR3 extends over 14 amino acids.

This chain uses TRBV9 with TRBJ2-7; D is possibly TRBD2 (5 bases). Germline-derived CDR1 and CDR2 are SGDLS and YYNGEE. The germline V and J ends were trimmed by 0 bases and 3 bases, with 13 bases remaining between them. The CDR3 extends over 15 amino acids. The CDR3 sequence: CASSVGGSGGYEQYV. DNA of the CDR3: TGTGCCAGCAGCGTAGGGGGTAGTGGAGGCTACGAGCAGTACGTC.

The chain combines TRBV6-6 with TRBJ1-1; D gene unclear. This CDR3 region has 15 residues. Germline lookup yields CDR1 MNHNY and CDR2 SVGAGI (reference sequence). The germline V and J ends were trimmed by 5 bases and 3 bases, with 16 bases remaining between them. CDR3 sequence: CASSPYSDGYTEAFF. In DNA form, the CDR3 reads TGTGCCAGCAGTCCATACAGTGATGGGTACACTGAAGCTTTCTTT.

The gene calls are TRBV10-3 and TRBJ2-3, with D perhaps matching TRBD2 (5 bases). The germline V gene encodes CDR1 ENHRY and CDR2 SYGVKD. The CDR3 sequence is 21 residues long. V was trimmed by 8 bases and J by 1 base, leaving 34 bases between them. This CDR3 is CAIGVPGTSLRGTSRTDTQYF. Written as DNA, the CDR3 is TGTGCCATCGGGGTCCCGGGAACCTCTTTGCGCGGAACCTCTCGCACAGATACGCAGTATTTT.

V is TRBV6-1 and J is TRBJ1-3; D possibly corresponds to TRBD1 (6 bases). The germline CDR1 and CDR2 sequences are MNHNS and SASEGT. Trimming shortened V by 2 bases and J by 5 bases, and 10 bases separated the two germline ends. This CDR3 region has 14 residues. The CDR3 region is CASSETGYRNTIYF. DNA for the CDR3: TGTGCCAGCAGTGAAACAGGGTATCGAAACACCATATATTTT.

The chain carries TRBV18 and TRBJ1-2, with TRBD1 as a possible D gene (5 bases). Germline V lookup: CDR1 KGHSH, CDR2 LQKENI. The CDR3 consists of 13 residues. V shed 4 bases and J shed 3 bases, with 9 bases lying between them. CDR3 in DNA: TGTGCCAGCTCACAGGGGTCAGACTATGGCTACACCTTC. It specifies CASSQGSDYGYTF.

V and J are TRBV2 and TRBJ1-1; D gene uncertain. The length of the CDR3 is 15 residues. The V gene lost 3 bases and the J gene lost 5 bases, with 16 bases spanning the gap. CDR1 is SNHLY and CDR2 is FYNNEI in the germline V gene. The DNA for the CDR3 is TGTGCCAGCAGTGACCAGACTCTGGGAGGGACTGAAGCTTTCTTT. Translated: CASSDQTLGGTEAFF.

The table lists this clone with a few counts. The V call is TRBV5-4, the J call TRBJ2-6; TRBD1 aligns across 7 bases. Germline values: CDR1 SGHNT, CDR2 YYREEE (reference sequence). J was trimmed by 0 bases and V by 4 bases; bases with no gene match: 7. The CDR3 contains 17 residues. Written as DNA, the CDR3 is TGTGCCAGCAGCCGGGACAGCCCCTTCTCTGGGGCCAACGTCCTGACTTTC. Translation: CASSRDSPFSGANVLTF.

V and J are TRBV2 and TRBJ1-6; the D gene is possibly TRBD1 (6 bases). V lost 4 bases, J lost 7 bases, and 11 bases lay in between. CDR1 and CDR2 from the germline V gene are SNHLY and FYNNEI. The CDR3 runs 14 residues. The CDR3 region is CASSVGQLNSPLHF. DNA for the CDR3: TGTGCCAGCAGTGTAGGACAGTTGAATTCACCCCTCCACTTT.

The genes are TRBV10-3 and TRBJ1-1; D is possibly TRBD1 (5 bases). The CDR3 length is 14 residues. The germline V gene has CDR1 ENHRY and CDR2 SYGVKD. Deletions cut 2 bases from V and 5 bases from J, with 12 bases between. The CDR3 DNA is TGTGCCATCAGTGAGGGCAGGGTTTGGACTGAAGCTTTCTTT. Residues: CAISEGRVWTEAFF.

The V gene is TRBV5-4, the J gene TRBJ1-1; 7 nucleotides match TRBD1. Per germline, CDR1 SGHNT and CDR2 YYREEE (reference sequence). The V gene end was trimmed by 0 bases and the J gene end by 6 bases; junction bases not matched to a gene: 5. The CDR3 consists of 14 residues. CDR3 residues: CASSLVGGASEAFF. Written as DNA, the CDR3 is TGTGCCAGCAGCTTGGTAGGGGGCGCCTCTGAAGCTTTCTTT.

This chain joins TRBV7-9 and TRBJ1-3, with 8 bases aligning to TRBD1. The V segment lost 2 bases and the J segment 4 bases; nucleotides outside the gene matches: 4. The germline CDR1 and CDR2 sequences are SEHNR and FQNEAQ (reference sequence). This CDR3 comprises 15 residues. CDR3 in amino acids: CASSLIGQGGNTIYF. The CDR3 DNA sequence: TGTGCCAGCAGCTTAATCGGACAGGGAGGAAACACCATATATTTT.

This chain uses TRBV18 with TRBJ2-5; tentative D call: TRBD2 (6 bases). The CDR3 is made up of 13 amino acids. Germline V gene data show CDR1 as KGHSH and CDR2 as LQKENI. V lost 5 bases and J 2 bases, leaving 9 bases between the germline ends. Written as DNA, the CDR3 is TGTGCCAGCTCATCGGACTATCAAGAGACCCAGTACTTC. Its translation is CASSSDYQETQYF.

V is TRBV7-9 and J is TRBJ1-3; no definite D call. The CDR3 sequence is 17 residues long. Germline V gene lookup returns CDR1 SEHNR and CDR2 FQNEAQ (reference sequence). V gave up 5 bases and J gave up 0 bases, with 17 bases separating them. This CDR3 reads CASSREVSRSSGNTIYF. CDR3 in DNA: TGTGCCAGCAGCCGGGAAGTGTCGCGGAGCTCTGGAAACACCATATATTTT.

The V and J genes are TRBV25-1 and TRBJ1-6; 7 bases agree with TRBD1. This CDR3 is 15 amino acids long. CDR1 is MGHDK, CDR2 SYGVNS, per germline. V lost 1 base, J lost 4 bases, and 1 base stayed unmatched. The CDR3 spells CASSELGQYNSPLHF. The CDR3 DNA reads TGTGCCAGCAGTGAATTGGGACAGTATAATTCACCCCTCCACTTT.